This TCR beta chain was identified during a study of blood T cell repertoires in COVID-19 (dated by TCRdb to the early 2020s). About the investigation overall: Samples covering the acute and convalescent phases of COVID-19 were provided by collaborators in the United States, Italy and Spain. The material from the prospective study consisted of cDNA or gDNA derived from T cells, B-cell-depleted T cells, or PBMCs. Subjects who had been exposed to COVID-19, were actively infected with it, or had recovered from it provided the deeply sampled blood TCRbeta repertoires that made up the dataset. The repertoires were made available in a free public database intended to serve as a resource for research on the immune response to SARS-CoV-2. Samples came from the ongoing ImmuneRACE study (first 160 participants) plus 1,254 subjects from 6 global collaborators. The sample metadata nearly always contained a de-identified subject ID, COVID-19 status, age in years and sex. HLA class I and class II types, where available, came from metadata supplied by the sample provider rather than from assay-based typing. General study outcomes and caveats: The quantity of clinical and demographic metadata differed by source and by participant and was supplied without curation.

In the case of this clone: The antigen this receptor binds is unknown. The record has no base qualities; no much larger clone is one base away.

The CDR3 numbers 12 residues from cysteine through phenylalanine. Only the CDR3 region is kept as DNA, spanning 36 bases read in frame from base 1. Trimming removed 3 bases from V and 4 bases from J, leaving 6 bases between the germline ends. Collaborating institutions collected whole blood in K2EDTA tubes following their own protocols. For TCRbeta analysis, collaborators shipped samples in one of three forms: frozen whole blood, isolated PBMCs, or DNA extracted from either of those sample types. TCRbeta CDR3 regions were amplified from genomic DNA by means of the immunoSEQ Assay, a bias-controlled multiplex PCR. In the source study's methods: The number of nucleated cells in each sample was estimated by amplification of reference gene primers within the assay. Sequence reads were collapsed and filtered to measure the absolute abundance of every unique TCRbeta CDR3 rearrangement. For each sample, productive Simpson clonality was calculated as the square root of Simpson's diversity index across productive rearrangements. TCRdb mirrors the immuneACCESS table, restricted to in-frame sequences. Some clones are absent from its copies; in checked studies, under half trace to an unresolved V gene, and the reason for the others is unknown. D and trimming come from the DNA, and the V and J calls and clone size come from that table. The sample table shows roughly 60,000 clones, and 82% are seen once. The top ten hold roughly 4% of the sample.

The sample consisted of peripheral blood. The rearranged segments are TRBV12-3 or TRBV12-4 and TRBJ2-5; TRBD1 could be the D gene, as 5 bases match. The source is a man aged 60-69 years with acute or convalescent COVID-19. The CDR3 has the sequence CASSFRGETQYF. The DNA is TGTGCCAGCAGTTTTAGGGGAGAGACCCAGTACTTC.